This entry lists 19 T cell receptor beta chains sequenced from one sample in a study of T cell changes during pregnancy in multiple sclerosis. Profiling relied on immunoSEQ multiplex PCR, and the TCRdb table lists in-frame clones only, not all of them. The data contain 85,000 to 100,000 clones, about 91% of them singletons. The specimen was peripheral blood, collected before pregnancy. These receptors were obtained from a female donor with multiple sclerosis, enrolled in a pregnancy study.

The chain joins TRBV7-2 to TRBJ2-6; D is perhaps TRBD2 (5 bases). The V end lost 6 bases, the J end lost 3 bases, and 15 bases lay between the germline ends. Germline assignment: CDR1 SGHTA and CDR2 FQGNSA. This CDR3 has 16 residues. The CDR3 nucleotides read TGTGCCAGCAGTCGCAGAGGGAAGATTGGGGCCAACGTCCTGACTTTC. Amino acid sequence: CASSRRGKIGANVLTF.

This rearrangement joins TRBV7-8 to TRBJ1-5; D is undetermined. CDR1 SGHVS and CDR2 FQNEAQ come from the germline V gene. CDR3 length: 13 amino acids. Between the trimmed V and J ends, which lost 3 bases and 4 bases, there was a span of 7 bases. The CDR3 here is CASSFRGNQPQHF. The CDR3 nucleotides read TGTGCCAGCAGCTTTAGAGGTAATCAGCCCCAGCATTTT.

The chain is built from TRBV7-9 and TRBJ2-1; 7 positions match TRBD1. Losses at the gene ends were 1 base for V and 4 bases for J; bases not matched to a gene: 7. Germline-derived CDR1 and CDR2 are SEHNR and FQNEAQ (reference sequence). The CDR3 consists of 16 residues. The CDR3 bases are TGTGCCAGCAGCTTAGGGACAGGCTCGGGTTACAATGAGCAGTTCTTC. It specifies CASSLGTGSGYNEQFF. Full variable domain (missing parts from reference TRBV7-9 and TRBJ2-1): DTGVSQNPRHKITKRGQNVTFRCDPISEHNRLYWYRQTLGQGPEFLTYFQNEAQLEKSRLLSDRFSAERPKGSFSTLEIQRTEQGDSAMYLCASSLGTGSGYNEQFFGPGTRLTVL.

The chain is built from TRBV29-1 and TRBJ2-6, with D unresolved. The V end lost 4 bases, the J end lost 0 bases, and 7 bases lay between the germline ends. Germline CDR1 SQVTM, CDR2 ANQGSEA. CDR3 length equals 14 residues. CDR3 nucleotide sequence: TGCAGCGTTGCCTCTAGCTCTGGGGCCAACGTCCTGACTTTC. This codes for CSVASSSGANVLTF. The entire variable domain, with the rest obtained from reference TRBV29-1 and TRBJ2-6, is as follows: SAVISQKPSRDICQRGTSLTIQCQVDSQVTMMFWYRQQPGQSLTLIATANQGSEATYESGFVIDKFPISRPNLTFSTLTVSNMSPEDSSIYLCSVASSSGANVLTFGAGSRLTVL.

The rearrangement joins TRBV9 to TRBJ1-3, with a weak D call TRBD1 (5 bases). V gave up 4 bases and J gave up 4 bases, with 15 bases separating them. This CDR3 is 15 amino acids long. Germline CDR1 and CDR2: SGDLS and YYNGEE. CDR3 sequence reads: CASSPGGGLGNTIYF. The CDR3 nucleotides read TGTGCCAGCAGCCCCGGGGGAGGGCTCGGAAACACCATATATTTT. The whole variable domain, filled in from reference TRBV9 and TRBJ1-3, reads DSGVTQTPKHLITATGQRVTLRCSPRSGDLSVYWYQQSLDQGLQFLIQYYNGEERAKGNILERFSAQQFPDLHSELNLSSLELGDSALYFCASSPGGGLGNTIYFGEGSWLTVV.

This sequence joins TRBV15 and TRBJ2-1; tentative D call: TRBD1 (5 bases). This CDR3 is built from 17 residues. V dropped 3 bases and J dropped 6 bases, with 21 bases sitting between them. Germline-derived CDR1 and CDR2 are LNHNV and YYDKDF (reference sequence). The chain's CDR3 is CATSRPGQGQTGNEQFF. The CDR3 DNA follows: TGTGCCACCAGCAGGCCCGGGCAGGGCCAGACGGGCAATGAGCAGTTCTTC.

Here the CDR3 DNA reads TGTGCCAGCAGCCAGGACAGGGGGCTAGGTGGTTTCTTT. Amino acids: CASSQDRGLGGFF. The V gene is TRBV6-6, the J gene TRBJ1-1; 11 bases are shared with TRBD1. CDR3 size: 13 residues. With V trimmed by 6 bases and J by 13 bases, 10 bases remained unmatched. Germline CDR1 is MNHNY and CDR2 is SVGAGI (reference sequence).

V is TRBV11-2 and J is TRBJ2-3, with 11 bases aligning to TRBD2. Germline V gives CDR1 SGHAT, CDR2 FQNNGV. This CDR3 has 17 amino acids. V was pared by 2 bases and J by 3 bases, with 7 bases of the junction left unmatched. CDR3 region: CASSLLLAGGGTDTQYF. CDR3 coding DNA: TGTGCCAGCAGCTTACTGCTAGCGGGGGGTGGGACAGATACGCAGTATTTT.

The chain links TRBV29-1 to TRBJ2-1; tentatively, D is TRBD2 (5 bases). The length of the CDR3 is 14 residues. Germline CDR1 reads SQVTM; CDR2 reads ANQGSEA. The V gene lost 3 bases and the J gene lost 2 bases, with 11 bases spanning the gap. DNA of the CDR3: TGCAGCGTTGACTCTGCCGGGGCCTACAATGAGCAGTTCTTC. Its translation: CSVDSAGAYNEQFF.

J is TRBJ2-5 and V is TRBV11-2; 7 bases align to TRBD1. Trimming took 5 bases from V and 1 from J; bases not matched to a gene: 4. The germline V gene has CDR1 SGHAT and CDR2 FQNNGV. The CDR3 runs 14 residues. This CDR3 reads CASSVWDSQETQYF. CDR3 sequence (DNA): TGTGCCAGCAGCGTGTGGGACAGCCAAGAGACCCAGTACTTC.

The genes are TRBV13 and TRBJ2-3; TRBD2 is a possible D gene (6 bases). Germline V gene sequence: CDR1 PRHDT, CDR2 FYEKMQ (reference sequence). V was trimmed by 0 bases and J by 1 base, leaving 14 bases between them. The CDR3 sequence is 17 residues long. The chain's CDR3 is CASSLGRGSTRTDTQYF. CDR3 nucleotide sequence: TGTGCCAGCAGCTTAGGCCGGGGGAGCACCCGCACAGATACGCAGTATTTT.

The rearrangement links TRBV12-5 to TRBJ1-1, with 10 bases aligning to TRBD1. The CDR3 covers 16 residues. Trimming removed 1 base from V and 5 bases from J; junction bases left unmatched: 7. Germline assignment: CDR1 LGHNT and CDR2 FRNRAP. The DNA for the CDR3 is TGTGCTAGTGGTTTGGACCCGGGACAGGGGATAACTGAAGCTTTCTTT. Amino acid sequence: CASGLDPGQGITEAFF.

J is TRBJ2-6 and V is TRBV9; 9 positions match TRBD1. This CDR3 region has 18 residues. After removal of 4 bases from V and 0 bases from J, the junction contained 8 bases not matched to a gene. The germline V gene encodes CDR1 SGDLS and CDR2 YYNGEE. The CDR3 sequence: CASSLQGAYGSGANVLTF. The CDR3 DNA follows: TGTGCCAGCAGCCTACAGGGGGCATACGGCTCTGGGGCCAACGTCCTGACTTTC.

V is TRBV21-1 and J is TRBJ1-3; the table's TRBD1 call for D was not verified on the DNA. TRBV21-1 corresponds to a pseudogene. This CDR3 is 14 amino acids long. This CDR3 is CASSKGDRGNTIYF. The CDR3 DNA sequence: TGTGCCAGCAGCAAAGGGGACAGGGGGAACACCATATATTTT.

This chain uses TRBV4-3 with TRBJ1-5; D not certain. CDR1 is LGHNA and CDR2 is YSLEER in the germline V gene. V gave up 0 bases and J gave up 6 bases, with 6 bases separating them. The CDR3 spans 13 residues. In DNA, the CDR3 is TGCGCCAGCAGCCAAGATACTTTTCAGCCCCAGCATTTT. Its protein product is CASSQDTFQPQHF.

This clone has a handful of counts. The rearrangement links TRBV2 to TRBJ1-2; 9 nucleotides line up with TRBD1. The CDR3 extends over 11 amino acids. The V gene's germline CDR1 is SNHLY and CDR2 FYNNEI. The V gene end was trimmed by 11 bases and the J gene end by 7 bases; junction bases not matched to a gene: 5. The CDR3 sequence is CAGTGGGGYTF. The DNA for the CDR3 is TGTGCCGGTACAGGGGGCGGTGGCTACACCTTC.

This clone is a singleton in its sample. J is TRBJ2-2 and V is TRBV15; D uncertain. The CDR3 spans 12 residues. V was shortened by 3 bases and J by 9 bases, with 8 bases between the two germline ends. Germline V gene lookup returns CDR1 LNHNV and CDR2 YYDKDF (reference sequence). The CDR3 DNA follows: TGTGCCACCAGCAGGAGAACCCGGGAGCTGTTTTTT. Protein product: CATSRRTRELFF.

The rearrangement uses TRBV7-9 and TRBJ2-2, with D possibly TRBD1 on 5 matching bases. This CDR3 comprises 14 residues. Germline V CDR1 and CDR2: SEHNR, FQNEAQ (reference sequence). Trimming removed 4 bases at V and 5 bases at J, with 11 bases between. The CDR3 nucleotides read TGTGCCAGCAGCTCCTACCAGGGTACCGGGGAGCTGTTTTTT. Amino acids: CASSSYQGTGELFF.

The chain joins TRBV29-1 to TRBJ1-2; D is perhaps TRBD1 (6 bases). Trimming left V 3 bases short and J 3 bases short, with 11 bases between. The germline V gene encodes CDR1 SQVTM and CDR2 ANQGSEA. CDR3 length: 13 amino acids. In DNA, the CDR3 is TGCAGCGTTGAGTTACAGGGTGACTATGGCTACACCTTC. Its protein is CSVELQGDYGYTF.